These 28 T cell receptor beta chains were sequenced from one sample in a study of T cell clonality in common variable immunodeficiency. Study-level findings and limits: Common variable immunodeficiency TCR beta sequences reportedly had fewer deletions and N-nucleotide insertions.

These receptors have no known antigen. The protocol was immunoSEQ multiplex PCR, while the TCRdb copy is restricted to in-frame clones and leaves out a portion. This sample has around 15,000 clones, each found more than once. Material: peripheral blood mononuclear cells. All receptors come from a human donor with common variable immunodeficiency.

The table lists this clone with many counts. The read is 3 residues too short to cover the CDR3 end, so that end is filled in from the germline J gene. The rearrangement links TRBV19 to TRBJ1-5, with 8 bases that match TRBD1. V shed 5 bases, J shed 0 bases, and the junction held 9 bases outside the gene matches. In germline, CDR1 is LNHDA, CDR2 SQIVND (reference sequence). The CDR3 extends over 17 amino acids. The CDR3 bases that were read are TGTGCCAGTAGTCCGGGACAGGTGGACTATAGCAATCAGCCC. It is translated as CASSPGQVDYSNQP. The complete CDR3 sequence is CASSPGQVDYSNQPQHF.

There are a few counts of this clone. From the germline J gene comes the end of the CDR3, since the read stops 3 residues before it. The chain carries TRBV19 and TRBJ1-3, with D possibly TRBD1 on 6 matching bases. The V gene's germline CDR1 is LNHDA and CDR2 SQIVND (reference sequence). This CDR3 is built from 12 residues. The V end was cut by 8 bases, the J end by 4 bases, with 9 bases between. The CDR3 is CASAGEGNTIYF. CDR3 DNA (partial): TGTGCCAGTGCAGGGGAAGGAAACACC.

Concerning this clone itself: The read ends 3 residues before the CDR3 terminus; that terminus is restored from the germline J gene. The chain links TRBV7-9 to TRBJ2-7; D is uncertain. The length of the CDR3 is 14 residues. The germline gives CDR1 SEHNR, CDR2 FQNEAQ (reference sequence). The ends were cut back, 8 bases at V and 2 bases at J, with 16 bases in the middle. The part of the CDR3 DNA that was read is TGTGCCAGCGGCCCCGGAAGGGCGCCCTACGAG. Translated, it gives CASGPGRAPYE. The complete CDR3 reads CASGPGRAPYEQYF.

Concerning this clone itself: From the germline J gene comes the end of the CDR3, since the read stops 3 residues before it. The chain uses TRBV2 and TRBJ2-5, with TRBD1 matching over 10 bases. CDR1 is SNHLY, CDR2 FYNNEI, per germline. V shed 4 bases and J 5 bases; nucleotides not matched to a gene: 7. The CDR3 consists of 15 residues. Here the CDR3 reads CASSGQGAPRETQYF. CDR3 bases read: TGTGCCAGCAGTGGACAGGGGGCGCCCCGGGAGACC.

This clone was found many times. The read terminates 3 residues before the CDR3 end, so the remaining end is supplied by the germline J gene. J is TRBJ1-6 and V is TRBV20-1; D not certain. Trimming pared 3 bases from V and 7 bases from J, leaving 13 bases between. CDR1 is DFQATT and CDR2 is SNEGSKA in the germline V gene (reference sequence). This CDR3 has 14 amino acids. The CDR3 here is CSASSGVVNSPLHF. CDR3 bases read: TGCAGTGCTAGTTCCGGGGTGGTAAATTCACCC.

This clone appeared many times. The read terminates 3 residues before the CDR3 end, so the remaining end is supplied by the germline J gene. The chain links TRBV30 to TRBJ2-2, with D maybe TRBD2 (6 bases). The CDR3 is 12 residues long. The germline V and J ends were trimmed by 6 bases and 4 bases, with 9 bases remaining between them. Germline assignment: CDR1 GTSNPN and CDR2 SVGIG (reference sequence). The CDR3 protein is CACIAVTGELFF. The part of the CDR3 DNA that was read is TGTGCCTGCATAGCGGTCACCGGGGAG.

This clone was seen only a few times. The read finishes 3 residues shy of the CDR3 end, and the germline J gene is used to complete it. This chain links TRBV6-2 or TRBV6-3 with TRBJ2-3, with D possibly matching TRBD2 (5 bases). Trimming removed 7 bases from V and 2 bases from J, with 10 bases in between. Looked up from germline, CDR1 is MNHEY and CDR2 is SVGEGT. This CDR3 region has 13 residues. CDR3 DNA, as far as it was read: TGTGCCAGCAATAGACTAACCACAGATACG. Its protein product is CASNRLTTDT. The CDR3 reads in full as CASNRLTTDTQYF.

This clone came up a few times. The read terminates 3 residues ahead of where the CDR3 ends, so the germline J gene completes it. The chain carries TRBV2 and TRBJ2-1; 8 nucleotides match TRBD2. This CDR3 has 14 amino acids. V dropped 4 bases and J dropped 1; count of bases not matched to a gene: 0. Germline CDR1 is SNHLY and CDR2 is FYNNEI. This chain's CDR3 is CASSAGGSYNEQFF. CDR3 DNA, as far as it was read: TGTGCCAGCAGTGCGGGGGGGTCCTACAATGAG.

About this clone itself: Read data end 3 residues before the CDR3 end; the end is taken from the germline J gene. The sample contains more than one DNA sequence encoding this CDR3. The rearrangement uses TRBV2 and TRBJ1-5; the D gene is possibly TRBD1 (5 bases). CDR3 length: 14 residues. V lost 7 bases and J lost 7, with 17 bases in between. CDR1 is SNHLY and CDR2 is FYNNEI in the germline V gene. CDR3 DNA (partial): TGTGCCAGCAATCCAGGGAATGAACAGCAGCCC. This translates into CASNPGNEQQP. The full CDR3 protein is CASNPGNEQQPQHF.

Only a few counts were recorded for this clone. The CDR3 goes on 3 residues after the read ends, and that part is filled in from the germline J gene. The rearrangement joins TRBV18 to TRBJ2-2; 8 bases map to TRBD1. The V gene end was trimmed by 8 bases and the J gene end by 6 bases; junction bases not matched to a gene: 8. Germline V gene lookup returns CDR1 KGHSH and CDR2 LQKENI. The CDR3 runs to 14 residues. CDR3 bases read: TGTGCCAGCCAAACGACAGGGGTCGCCGGGGAG. It translates to CASQTTGVAGE. The complete CDR3 protein is CASQTTGVAGELFF.

On this clone itself: The read ends 3 residues before the CDR3 terminus; that terminus is restored from the germline J gene. The chain combines TRBV18 with TRBJ2-3; 10 nucleotides line up with TRBD2. This CDR3 region has 15 residues. Germline trimming cut 2 bases from V and 3 bases from J; bases unmatched to any gene: 2. The germline V gene encodes CDR1 KGHSH and CDR2 LQKENI. The DNA read from the CDR3 is TGTGCCAGCTCACCAACAGCGGGGGGGACAGATACG. It yields the protein CASSPTAGGTDT. The full CDR3 reads CASSPTAGGTDTQYF.

This clone was detected a few times. This chain's CDR3 is CSVDRSGKGYTF. Partial CDR3 DNA: TGCAGCGTTGACAGGTCAGGCAAAGGC. The chain recombines TRBV29-1 with TRBJ1-2; D call uncertain. The sequence runs out 3 residues before the end of the CDR3; the remainder is reconstructed from the germline J gene. The CDR3 extends over 12 amino acids. Germline V lookup: CDR1 SQVTM, CDR2 ANQGSEA.

Comments on this clone: The CDR3 end falls 3 residues outside the read, so it is completed with the germline J gene. This chain connects TRBV23-1 to TRBJ1-4; D might be TRBD1 (5 bases). TRBV23-1 is noted as an ORF with a role that remains uncertain. The CDR3 consists of 19 residues. V lost 2 bases and J lost 3, with 22 bases in between. Partial CDR3 DNA: TGCGCCAGCAGTCAAGGGTCAGGGTCAATCGGCAGAGCTAATGAAAAA. It specifies CASSQGSGSIGRANEK. The full CDR3 sequence reads CASSQGSGSIGRANEKLFF.

In its sample, this clone was seen a few times. From the germline J gene comes the end of the CDR3, since the read stops 3 residues before it. This chain uses TRBV6-2 or TRBV6-3 with TRBJ2-3; D unclear. Germline V CDR1 and CDR2: MNHEY, SVGEGT. Deletions cut 5 bases from V and 2 bases from J, with 14 bases between. The CDR3 runs 15 residues. CDR3 sequence: CASSLYAPSTDTQYF. The part of the CDR3 DNA that was read is TGTGCCAGCAGTCTCTACGCACCGTCCACAGATACG.

This clone turned up a few times. The read ends 3 residues before the CDR3 terminus; that terminus is restored from the germline J gene. The gene calls are TRBV7-2 and TRBJ1-2, with a possible D match to TRBD1 (5 bases). The V gene's germline CDR1 is SGHTA and CDR2 FQGNSA. The CDR3 is 15 residues long. The sequenced CDR3 bases are TGTGCCAGCAGCTTAGGTGGGGCGACGAAATTGGGC. Residues: CASSLGGATKLG. The full CDR3 protein is CASSLGGATKLGYTF.

This clone has a handful of counts. The CDR3 extends 3 residues past the end of the read, so its final part is completed from the germline J gene. V gene TRBV2 combines with J gene TRBJ1-2; a possible D gene is TRBD1 (6 bases). The germline V and J ends were trimmed by 4 bases and 4 bases, with 10 bases remaining between them. The CDR3 totals 13 residues. Germline V gives CDR1 SNHLY, CDR2 FYNNEI. This CDR3 is CASSGDRTYGYTF. The part of the CDR3 DNA that was read is TGTGCCAGCAGTGGCGACAGGACCTATGGC.

About this clone itself: The missing CDR3 end, 3 residues past where the read stops, is filled in from the germline J gene. The rearrangement uses TRBV18 and TRBJ2-1; 9 bases line up with TRBD1. The CDR3 length is 16 residues. V was pared by 6 bases and J by 2 bases, with 8 bases of the junction left unmatched. Germline lookup yields CDR1 KGHSH and CDR2 LQKENI. CDR3 loop: CASSPSDRGTYNEQFF. The sequenced part of the CDR3 DNA is TGTGCCAGCTCCCCTTCGGACAGGGGTACCTACAATGAG. The complete variable domain, with remaining parts taken from reference TRBV18 and TRBJ2-1, reads NAGVMQNPRHLVRRRGQEARLRCSPMKGHSHVYWYRQLPEEGLKFMVYLQKENIIDESGMPKERFSAEFPKEGPSILRIQQVVRGDSAAYFCASSPSDRGTYNEQFFGPGTRLTVL.

In its sample, this clone was seen many times. The read stops 3 residues short of the end of the CDR3; the missing end is completed from the germline J gene. The rearrangement uses TRBV5-1 and TRBJ1-1, with a possible D match to TRBD1 (5 bases). Germline CDR1 SGHRS, CDR2 YFSETQ. Trimming took off 0 bases at V and 1 base at J, with 7 bases between the two ends. The CDR3 consists of 14 residues. The CDR3 bases that were read are TGCGCCAGCAGCTTGGCGACAGCGAACACTGAA. Amino acids: CASSLATANTE. The CDR3 reads in full as CASSLATANTEAFF.

This clone was detected only a few times. The CDR3 end lies 3 residues beyond the end of the read and is filled in from the germline J gene. The chain joins TRBV18 to TRBJ1-6; unclear D gene. This CDR3 is 17 amino acids long. Trimming took off 3 bases at V and 0 bases at J, with 12 bases between the two ends. Germline V CDR1 and CDR2: KGHSH, LQKENI. The sequenced CDR3 bases are TGTGCCAGCTCACCGTCGGGCGGGTACTCCTATAATTCACCC. The encoded protein is CASSPSGGYSYNSP. The whole CDR3 sequence reads CASSPSGGYSYNSPLHF.

In its sample, this clone was seen a few times. The read terminates 3 residues ahead of where the CDR3 ends, so the germline J gene completes it. This sequence joins TRBV19 and TRBJ1-5; the D gene is possibly TRBD1 (5 bases). The V gene lost 3 bases and the J gene lost 2 bases, with 11 bases spanning the gap. There are 15 residues in the CDR3. Looked up from germline, CDR1 is LNHDA and CDR2 is SQIVND (reference sequence). The CDR3 loop reads CASSIGWGGNQPQHF. The sequenced CDR3 bases are TGTGCCAGTAGTATTGGTTGGGGGGGCAATCAGCCC.

In regard to this clone: The sequenced fragment ends 3 residues before the CDR3 boundary, so the rest is inferred from the germline J gene. The chain couples TRBV7-8 to TRBJ2-6; D perhaps matches TRBD1 (5 bases). This CDR3 spans 16 amino acids. CDR1 and CDR2 from the germline V gene are SGHVS and FQNEAQ. Trimming took off 3 bases at V and 0 bases at J, with 9 bases between the two ends. The CDR3: CASSFDRHSGANVLTF. CDR3 DNA (partial): TGTGCCAGCAGCTTCGACAGACACTCTGGGGCCAACGTC.

A few counts support this clone. The sequence runs out 3 residues before the end of the CDR3; the remainder is reconstructed from the germline J gene. The chain couples TRBV6-1 to TRBJ1-5, with D possibly matching TRBD1 (5 bases). CDR1 and CDR2 (germline): MNHNS, SASEGT. Trimming pared 3 bases from V and 4 bases from J, leaving 10 bases between. The CDR3 is 14 residues long. The DNA read from the CDR3 is TGTGCCAGCAGTGAGTTTAGACAGAATCAGCCC. Translation: CASSEFRQNQP. The CDR3 in full is CASSEFRQNQPQHF.

As for this clone: The read terminates 3 residues before the CDR3 end, so the remaining end is supplied by the germline J gene. V is TRBV2 and J is TRBJ2-3; 10 bases fit TRBD2. V lost 6 bases to trimming and J lost 5 bases; unmatched junction nucleotides: 14. The germline V gene encodes CDR1 SNHLY and CDR2 FYNNEI. The CDR3 is made up of 17 amino acids. The sequenced CDR3 bases are TGTGCCAGCAGGACCGCGGGGCTAGCGGGGGAGAGAGATACG. It codes for CASRTAGLAGERDT. The full CDR3 protein reads CASRTAGLAGERDTQYF.

Turning to this clone: The read stops 3 residues short of the end of the CDR3; the missing end is completed from the germline J gene. The rearrangement uses TRBV18 and TRBJ1-2; 9 positions agree with TRBD1. Germline-derived CDR1 and CDR2 are KGHSH and LQKENI. The CDR3 extends over 15 amino acids. The CDR3: CASSSAQGAGGGYTF. Partial CDR3 DNA: TGTGCCAGCTCATCTGCACAGGGGGCAGGTGGAGGC. The variable domain in full, completed from reference TRBV18 and TRBJ1-2, reads NAGVMQNPRHLVRRRGQEARLRCSPMKGHSHVYWYRQLPEEGLKFMVYLQKENIIDESGMPKERFSAEFPKEGPSILRIQQVVRGDSAAYFCASSSAQGAGGGYTFGSGTRLTVV.

This clone was seen a few times. Coverage ceases 3 residues before the CDR3 finishes, and the germline J gene fills in the end. This chain uses TRBV29-1 with TRBJ2-7, with 15 bases lining up with TRBD2. V was clipped by 3 bases and J by 0 bases; unmatched bases: 0. Germline V CDR1 and CDR2: SQVTM, ANQGSEA. The CDR3 is made up of 15 amino acids. The CDR3 reads CSVEGLAGGSYEQYF. CDR3 bases read: TGCAGCGTTGAGGGACTAGCGGGGGGCTCCTACGAG.

As to this clone: The read halts 3 residues ahead of the CDR3 end, with the missing end drawn from the germline J gene. The V call is TRBV18, the J call TRBJ2-2; D call uncertain. This CDR3 contains 15 residues. Germline assignment: CDR1 KGHSH and CDR2 LQKENI. The V gene lost 3 bases and the J gene lost 0 bases, with 8 bases spanning the gap. Partial CDR3 DNA: TGTGCCAGCTCACCTTCCAATGCGAACACCGGGGAG. It encodes CASSPSNANTGE. In full, the CDR3 reads CASSPSNANTGELFF. The entire variable domain, with the rest obtained from reference TRBV18 and TRBJ2-2, is as follows: NAGVMQNPRHLVRRRGQEARLRCSPMKGHSHVYWYRQLPEEGLKFMVYLQKENIIDESGMPKERFSAEFPKEGPSILRIQQVVRGDSAAYFCASSPSNANTGELFFGEGSRLTVL.

As regards this clone: The read ends 3 residues before the CDR3 terminus; that terminus is restored from the germline J gene. This sequence joins TRBV19 and TRBJ2-7; a possible D gene is TRBD2 (5 bases). CDR3 size: 13 residues. Looked up from germline, CDR1 is LNHDA and CDR2 is SQIVND (reference sequence). Trimming took off 3 bases at V and 6 bases at J, with 12 bases between the two ends. CDR3 DNA (partial): TGTGCCAGTAGTATCGGAGCGGAGGCCGAG. Translating it yields CASSIGAEAE. The CDR3 reads in full as CASSIGAEAEQYF.

This clone was detected many times. From the germline J gene comes the end of the CDR3, since the read stops 3 residues before it. This chain joins TRBV7-3 and TRBJ1-1; TRBD1 might be the D (5 bases). The CDR3 runs to 14 residues. From germline, CDR1 is SGHTA and CDR2 FQGTGA. The V gene lost 4 bases and the J gene lost 4 bases, with 13 bases spanning the gap. The sequenced part of the CDR3 DNA is TGTGCCAGCAGCTATTCACATGGGGCCACTGAA. Encoded protein: CASSYSHGATE. The whole CDR3 reads CASSYSHGATEAFF. The full variable domain, completed using reference TRBV7-3 and TRBJ1-1, is GAGVSQTPSNKVTEKGKYVELRCDPISGHTALYWYRQSLGQGPEFLIYFQGTGAADDSGLPNDRFFAVRPEGSVSTLKIQRTERGDSAVYLCASSYSHGATEAFFGQGTRLTVV.